These 15 T cell receptor beta chains share one sample of origin, sequenced in a study of cytomegalovirus exposure and HLA in healthy donors. PCR used 60 Vbeta primers and 13 Jbeta primers. TCRdb's copy holds only in-frame clones and misses some; the assay was immunoSEQ multiplex PCR. The sample contains approximately 100,000 clones, about 85% of which appear only once. The sequenced sample was PBMCs. The receptor source for this set is a man aged 30-40 years in good health and CMV-seronegative.

This clone appeared a single time. Lacking the conserved final phenylalanine or tryptophan, this CDR3 likely reflects a read error. V usage is TRBV29-1 and J usage is TRBJ1-2; D gene unclear. This CDR3 contains 10 residues. CDR1 SQVTM and CDR2 ANQGSEA come from the germline V gene. V was clipped by 6 bases and J by 6 bases, with 8 bases between them. The CDR3 region has the DNA TGCAGCGTCGACGCGGATGGCTACACCGTC. Its translation is CSVDADGYTV.

The V call is TRBV5-6, the J call TRBJ1-5; D unclear. Trimming took off 4 bases at V and 0 bases at J, with 17 bases between the two ends. The CDR3 spans 17 residues. Germline V gene lookup returns CDR1 SGHDT and CDR2 YYEEEE. The DNA for the CDR3 is TGTGCCAGCAGCCTGGGGAGGAGAGAACATAGCAATCAGCCCCAGCATTTT. This translates into CASSLGRREHSNQPQHF.

The chain links TRBV28 to TRBJ1-1; 10 positions agree with TRBD1. The germline CDR1 and CDR2 sequences are MDHEN and SYDVKM. V gave up 3 bases and J gave up 5 bases; unmatched junction bases: 6. The CDR3 is made up of 15 amino acids. CDR3 region: CASSLVRQGATEAFF. The CDR3 DNA reads TGTGCCAGCAGTTTGGTTAGACAGGGGGCAACTGAAGCTTTCTTT.

This clone was recorded only once. J is TRBJ2-7 and V is TRBV27; perhaps TRBD1 as D (6 bases). The CDR3 has 15 amino acids. Per germline, CDR1 MNHEY and CDR2 SMNVEV (reference sequence). Between the trimmed V and J ends, which lost 5 bases and 0 bases, there was a span of 14 bases. CDR3 DNA: TGTGCCAGCAGTCCAGGGACACGATACTCCTACGAGCAGTACTTC. It yields the protein CASSPGTRYSYEQYF.

The chain combines TRBV4-1 with TRBJ2-7; 7 bases agree with TRBD2. The V and J ends lost 4 bases and 1 base, in that order; junction bases with no gene match: 7. Germline values: CDR1 MGHRA, CDR2 YSYEKL. This CDR3 has 15 amino acids. CDR3 DNA: TGCGCCAGCAGCCTCGCCAGCGGGACTTCCTACGAGCAGTACTTC. As protein: CASSLASGTSYEQYF.

This clone was seen just once. For the CDR3, the DNA is TGTGCCAGCAGTGAAATGGCCCATTCCTACGAGCAGTACTTC. Amino acids: CASSEMAHSYEQYF. The J gene is TRBJ2-7, the V gene TRBV2; no firm D call. The CDR3 spans 14 residues. The germline V gene has CDR1 SNHLY and CDR2 FYNNEI. Trimming shortened V by 2 bases and J by 1 base, and 9 bases separated the two germline ends. The variable domain in full, with the rest retrieved from reference TRBV2 and TRBJ2-7, is EPEVTQTPSHQVTQMGQEVILRCVPISNHLYFYWYRQILGQKVEFLVSFYNNEISEKSEIFDDQFSVERPDGSNFTLKIRSTKLEDSAMYFCASSEMAHSYEQYFGPGTRLTVT.

This chain connects TRBV4-2 to TRBJ2-5, with 13 bases matching TRBD2. This CDR3 spans 17 amino acids. CDR1 LGHNA and CDR2 YNFKEQ come from the germline V gene. V dropped 4 bases and J dropped 5; count of bases not matched to a gene: 10. CDR3 sequence reads: CASSRSGTSGIGETQYF. The CDR3, as DNA: TGTGCCAGCAGCCGTTCAGGGACTAGCGGGATTGGGGAGACCCAGTACTTC.

This chain joins TRBV28 and TRBJ2-5; a weak D match, TRBD1 (6 bases). This CDR3 comprises 16 residues. CDR1 and CDR2 from the germline V gene are MDHEN and SYDVKM. Trimming left V 4 bases short and J 0 bases short, with 15 bases between. The CDR3 region is CASSYALDSHQETQYF. In nucleotides, the CDR3 is TGTGCCAGCAGTTATGCCCTGGACAGCCACCAAGAGACCCAGTACTTC.

V and J are TRBV9 and TRBJ2-1; 7 bases are shared with TRBD1. The germline CDR1 and CDR2 sequences are SGDLS and YYNGEE. The CDR3 covers 16 residues. V lost 1 base and J lost 5; bases outside the gene matches: 9. The CDR3 bases are TGTGCCAGCAGCGTAAGTTGGGACAGACGAGACAATGAGCAGTTCTTC. Amino acids: CASSVSWDRRDNEQFF.

This clone appeared once. The chain recombines TRBV5-1 with TRBJ2-3; 12 bases fit TRBD2. Germline V gives CDR1 SGHRS, CDR2 YFSETQ. Trimming at V came to 0 bases and at J to 7 bases, leaving 6 bases not matched to a gene. CDR3 size: 16 residues. The CDR3 loop is CASSLERLAGGNTQYF. In nucleotides, the CDR3 is TGCGCCAGCAGCTTGGAGAGGCTAGCGGGGGGGAATACGCAGTATTTT.

The CDR3: CASSLSGDRANVLTF. The CDR3 DNA follows: TGTGCCAGCAGTTTATCGGGGGACAGGGCCAACGTCCTGACTTTC. This sequence joins TRBV27 and TRBJ2-6, with D tentatively TRBD1 (6 bases). The CDR3 runs to 15 residues. V was shortened by 0 bases and J by 5 bases, with 8 bases between the two germline ends. Germline values: CDR1 MNHEY, CDR2 SMNVEV (reference sequence).

The V and J genes are TRBV2 and TRBJ2-5; D is unresolved. CDR1 SNHLY and CDR2 FYNNEI come from the germline V gene. V was trimmed by 6 bases and J by 5 bases, leaving 13 bases between them. This CDR3 contains 13 residues. This CDR3 reads CASRPQARETQYF. CDR3 DNA: TGTGCCAGCAGACCCCAGGCACGGGAGACCCAGTACTTC. Variable domain in full (rest from reference TRBV2 and TRBJ2-5): EPEVTQTPSHQVTQMGQEVILRCVPISNHLYFYWYRQILGQKVEFLVSFYNNEISEKSEIFDDQFSVERPDGSNFTLKIRSTKLEDSAMYFCASRPQARETQYFGPGTRLLVL.

The J gene is TRBJ2-3, the V gene TRBV5-1, with D possibly matching TRBD2 (6 bases). Germline-derived CDR1 and CDR2 are SGHRS and YFSETQ. The CDR3 is 16 residues long. Trimming took off 4 bases at V and 3 bases at J, with 18 bases between the two ends. The DNA for the CDR3 is TGCGCCAGCAGCCCAGGAGGGGCAGGGCAAACAGATACGCAGTATTTT. This sequence encodes CASSPGGAGQTDTQYF.

A single count supports this clone. J is TRBJ2-1 and V is TRBV7-7, with 10 bases fitting TRBD1. V lost 5 bases, J lost 9 bases, and 10 bases stayed unmatched. This CDR3 spans 15 amino acids. Germline CDR1 reads SSHAT; CDR2 reads FNYEAQ (reference sequence). CDR3 in DNA: TGTGCCAGCAGCCCAGACAGGGGGCTTTACGGTGAGCAGTTCTTC. Residues: CASSPDRGLYGEQFF. The whole variable domain, filled in from reference TRBV7-7 and TRBJ2-1, reads GAGVSQSPRYKVTKRGQDVTLRCDPISSHATLYWYQQALGQGPEFLTYFNYEAQPDKSGLPSDRFSAERPEGSISTLTIQRTEQRDSAMYRCASSPDRGLYGEQFFGPGTRLTVL.

There are a few counts of this clone. Distinct nucleotide sequences in the sample also encode this CDR3. The chain couples TRBV4-1 to TRBJ2-3; D call uncertain. Trimming took off 0 bases at V and 2 bases at J, with 6 bases between the two ends. CDR1 is MGHRA and CDR2 is YSYEKL in the germline V gene. The CDR3 has 14 amino acids. The CDR3 nucleotides are TGCGCCAGCAGCCAAGATCCGTACACAGATACGCAGTATTTT. It specifies CASSQDPYTDTQYF.